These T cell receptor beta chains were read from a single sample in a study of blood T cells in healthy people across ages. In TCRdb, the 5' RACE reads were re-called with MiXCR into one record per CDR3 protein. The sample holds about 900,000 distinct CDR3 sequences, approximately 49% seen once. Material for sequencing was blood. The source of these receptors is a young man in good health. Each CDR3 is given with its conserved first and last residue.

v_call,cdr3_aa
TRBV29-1,CSVRGSYNGQFF
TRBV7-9,CASSDGTDATNEKLFF
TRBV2,CASKGQLVSNTGELFF
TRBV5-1,CASSWNAGGTEAFF
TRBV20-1,CSARDPAQGNEQFF
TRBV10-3,CANSDGQGAGEAFF
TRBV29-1,CSVEEAGDPSYEQYF
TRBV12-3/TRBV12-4,CASSRSGGGSSYNEQFF
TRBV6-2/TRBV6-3,CASSYIGAGIYEQYF
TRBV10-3,CASRGVAGELFF
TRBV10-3,CAISGNTYEQYF
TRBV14,CASRSQNKGEAFF
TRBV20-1,CSAHRDRSMNTEAFF
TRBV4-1,CASSQAISGAYEQYF
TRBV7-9,CASSLAFGQPHRSQLFF
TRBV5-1,CASSLLSGNSYNEQFF
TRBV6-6,CASADEGEGNQPQHF
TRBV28,CASSPDRNSTDTQYF
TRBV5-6,CASSARVAVLYEQYF
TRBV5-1,CASSLEGIRGGVTDTQYF
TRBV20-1,CKAVTGGTNYGYTF
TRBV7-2,CASSLGGAQYNEQFF
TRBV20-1,CSAPSKAVRYGYTF
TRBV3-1,CASSQRLAGSSDEQFF